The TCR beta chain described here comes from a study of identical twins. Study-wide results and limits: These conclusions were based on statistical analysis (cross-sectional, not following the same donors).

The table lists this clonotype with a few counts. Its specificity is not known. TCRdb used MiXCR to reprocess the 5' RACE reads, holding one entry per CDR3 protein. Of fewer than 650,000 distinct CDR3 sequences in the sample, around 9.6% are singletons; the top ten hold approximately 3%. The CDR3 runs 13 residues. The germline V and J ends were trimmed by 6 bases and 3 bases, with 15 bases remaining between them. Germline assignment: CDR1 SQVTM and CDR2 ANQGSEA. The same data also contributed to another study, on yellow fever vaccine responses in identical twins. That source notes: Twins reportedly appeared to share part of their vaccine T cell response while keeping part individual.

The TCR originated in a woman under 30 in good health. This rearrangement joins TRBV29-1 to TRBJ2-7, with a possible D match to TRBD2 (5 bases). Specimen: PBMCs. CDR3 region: CSVTATEDYEQYF. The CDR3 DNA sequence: TGCAGCGTAACTGCGACGGAGGACTACGAGCAGTACTTC.